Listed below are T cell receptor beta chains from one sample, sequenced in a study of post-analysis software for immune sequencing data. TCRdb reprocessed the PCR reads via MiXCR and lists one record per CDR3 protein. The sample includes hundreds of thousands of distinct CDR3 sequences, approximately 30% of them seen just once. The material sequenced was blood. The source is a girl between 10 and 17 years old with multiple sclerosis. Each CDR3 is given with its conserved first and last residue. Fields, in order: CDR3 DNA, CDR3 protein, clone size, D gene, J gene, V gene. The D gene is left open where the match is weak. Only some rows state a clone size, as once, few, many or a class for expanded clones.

CDR3 DNA: TGTGCCAGCAGCTTAGATCCAAGTTCGACCGTCCTGACTTTC; CDR3 protein: CASSLDPSSTVLTF; clone size: few; D gene: NA; J gene: TRBJ2-6; V gene: TRBV7-9
CDR3 DNA: TGCAGTGCTCCGCCCAGGCTGTACAATGAGCAGTACTTC; CDR3 protein: CSAPPRLYNEQYF; clone size: NA; D gene: NA; J gene: TRBJ2-7; V gene: TRBV20-1
CDR3 DNA: TGTGCCAGCAGCTTACGCCGCAACCGTAACACTGAAGCTTTCTTT; CDR3 protein: CASSLRRNRNTEAFF; clone size: NA; D gene: NA; J gene: TRBJ1-1; V gene: TRBV7-2
CDR3 DNA: TGTGCCAGCAGCCCCACCCTGGGACAGGGTAACAATGAGCAGTTCTTC; CDR3 protein: CASSPTLGQGNNEQFF; clone size: few; D gene: TRBD1; J gene: TRBJ2-1; V gene: TRBV7-9
CDR3 DNA: TGTGCCAGCAGCCAAGATCTGTGGGGGAGGGGGGCCAATGAGCAGTTCTTC; CDR3 protein: CASSQDLWGRGANEQFF; clone size: few; D gene: NA; J gene: TRBJ2-1; V gene: TRBV3-1
CDR3 DNA: TGCGGTGCTAGACGCCTCCCTCCGGGACGGAAGAACCAAACGCCCCAGTACTTC; CDR3 protein: CGARRLPPGRKNQTPQYF; clone size: NA; D gene: NA; J gene: TRBJ2-7; V gene: TRBV20-1
CDR3 DNA: TGTGCCAGCACCCCGCCGCCGGGGGGAGATACGCAGTATTTT; CDR3 protein: CASTPPPGGDTQYF; clone size: few; D gene: TRBD2; J gene: TRBJ2-3; V gene: TRBV6-6
CDR3 DNA: TGTGCCAGCAGCTTGAGCGGGGCCTACGACCAGTACTTC; CDR3 protein: CASSLSGAYDQYF; clone size: few; D gene: TRBD2; J gene: TRBJ2-7; V gene: TRBV7-9
CDR3 DNA: TGCAGTGCTAGAGATTCTTTAGGGTTAGATACGCAGTATTTT; CDR3 protein: CSARDSLGLDTQYF; clone size: NA; D gene: NA; J gene: TRBJ2-3; V gene: TRBV20-1
CDR3 DNA: TGTGCCAGCACCAATCAACAGGGGGGAAAACTGTTTTTT; CDR3 protein: CASTNQQGGKLFF; clone size: NA; D gene: TRBD1; J gene: TRBJ1-4; V gene: TRBV12-3/TRBV12-4
CDR3 DNA: TGCAGCGTTTTACAGAAAGAGTCGGGAAACATTCAGTACTTC; CDR3 protein: CSVLQKESGNIQYF; clone size: once; D gene: NA; J gene: TRBJ2-4; V gene: TRBV29-1
CDR3 DNA: TGTGCCAGCTCACCGGGACTAGCGGGAGGACGACCCAGCTCCTACGAGCAGTACTTC; CDR3 protein: CASSPGLAGGRPSSYEQYF; clone size: NA; D gene: TRBD2; J gene: TRBJ2-7; V gene: TRBV18
CDR3 DNA: TGCAGTGCCGCGACAGGGGACGATACCGGGGAGCTGTTTTTT; CDR3 protein: CSAATGDDTGELFF; clone size: few; D gene: TRBD1; J gene: TRBJ2-2; V gene: TRBV20-1
CDR3 DNA: TGTGCCAGCAGCTTAAACCCCGAAAGCAATCAGCCCCAGCATTTT; CDR3 protein: CASSLNPESNQPQHF; clone size: NA; D gene: NA; J gene: TRBJ1-5; V gene: TRBV7-6
CDR3 DNA: TGTGCCAGCAGTTACGGGACTAGCGGGACCCACAATGAGCAGTTCTTC; CDR3 protein: CASSYGTSGTHNEQFF; clone size: few; D gene: TRBD2; J gene: TRBJ2-1; V gene: TRBV6-5
CDR3 DNA: TGTGCCACCGGGGCCTCTGGGGCCAACGTCCTGACTTTC; CDR3 protein: CATGASGANVLTF; clone size: NA; D gene: NA; J gene: TRBJ2-6; V gene: TRBV12-3/TRBV12-4
CDR3 DNA: TGCGCCAGCAGCCAAGTTAGCCTAGCGGGGGAGGTTGGCAAAAACATTCAGTACTTC; CDR3 protein: CASSQVSLAGEVGKNIQYF; clone size: NA; D gene: TRBD2; J gene: TRBJ2-4; V gene: TRBV4-1
CDR3 DNA: TGTGCCAGCAGCACGGGGGAAACCCAGTACTTC; CDR3 protein: CASSTGETQYF; clone size: many; D gene: NA; J gene: TRBJ2-5; V gene: TRBV7-9
CDR3 DNA: TGTGCCAGCAGCCTCGCGGGACAGGGCGATGAGCAGTTCTTC; CDR3 protein: CASSLAGQGDEQFF; clone size: few; D gene: TRBD1; J gene: TRBJ2-1; V gene: TRBV7-2
CDR3 DNA: TGTGCCAGCAGCTTAGGCCCCCCCTCTAGCGGGAGGGGGGCGGAGACCCAGTACTTC; CDR3 protein: CASSLGPPSSGRGAETQYF; clone size: NA; D gene: TRBD2; J gene: TRBJ2-5; V gene: TRBV7-2
CDR3 DNA: TGTGCCAGCGTGAGAGGGAGATCACCCCTCCACTTT; CDR3 protein: CASVRGRSPLHF; clone size: few; D gene: NA; J gene: TRBJ1-6; V gene: TRBV6-1
CDR3 DNA: TGCAGTGCTAGAAGACTGGACTACGAGCAGTACTTC; CDR3 protein: CSARRLDYEQYF; clone size: NA; D gene: NA; J gene: TRBJ2-7; V gene: TRBV20-1
CDR3 DNA: TGCGCCAGCAGCTTTACACAGGGGGCAATAGGAGATACGCAGTATTTT; CDR3 protein: CASSFTQGAIGDTQYF; clone size: NA; D gene: TRBD1; J gene: TRBJ2-3; V gene: TRBV5-1
CDR3 DNA: TGCGCCAGCAGCCAGTCAGAAGGAACCGGGGAGCTGTTTTTT; CDR3 protein: CASSQSEGTGELFF; clone size: NA; D gene: NA; J gene: TRBJ2-2; V gene: TRBV4-3
CDR3 DNA: TGTGCCAGCAGTTTTGGCCGGGACGGAGGCTACGAGCAGTACTTC; CDR3 protein: CASSFGRDGGYEQYF; clone size: NA; D gene: NA; J gene: TRBJ2-7; V gene: TRBV27
CDR3 DNA: TGTGCCAGCAGTTTGGGGACAGGGGCCGGCGAGACCCAGTACTTC; CDR3 protein: CASSLGTGAGETQYF; clone size: NA; D gene: TRBD1; J gene: TRBJ2-5; V gene: TRBV12-3/TRBV12-4
CDR3 DNA: TGTGCCATCACCGAGGGGTCCAGGGTATCCTACAATGAGCAGTTCTTC; CDR3 protein: CAITEGSRVSYNEQFF; clone size: NA; D gene: NA; J gene: TRBJ2-1; V gene: TRBV10-3
CDR3 DNA: TGCAGTGCCAATACCGGCGCCCTAGGAAATCAGCCCCAGCATTTT; CDR3 protein: CSANTGALGNQPQHF; clone size: NA; D gene: NA; J gene: TRBJ1-5; V gene: TRBV20-1